This T cell receptor (beta chain) was profiled in a study of T cell repertoires in aging, cancer and after chemotherapy. Peripheral blood genomic DNA, not sorted cells or RNA, was the template. Rearranged V-D-J TRB sequences were amplified with a mixed TRB-A/B primer pool. MiXCR was run by TCRdb on the multiplex PCR reads, yielding one entry per CDR3 protein. Among several thousand distinct CDR3 sequences listed, over 25% were seen once. CDR1 MNHEY and CDR2 SMNVEV come from the germline V gene (reference sequence). The CDR3 totals 13 residues. V was pared by 6 bases and J by 4 bases, with 0 bases of the junction left unmatched.

The V call is TRBV27, the J call TRBJ2-7, with 13 bases that match TRBD2. This clonotype was sampled from a human donor in good health. The sequenced sample consisted of blood. CDR3 in DNA: TGTGCCAGCAGACTAGCGGGAGGGTACGAGCAGTACTTC. Its protein is CASRLAGGYEQYF.